This T cell receptor beta chain was observed in a study of early T cells in non-severe SARS-CoV-2 infection. Study-wide background: RNA in bulk from unsorted whole blood was sequenced, and chains were unpaired. Study findings and constraints: Anti-spike CD8 responses were favored by VDJdb matching, which missed private and CD4 specificities.

Unique molecular identifiers were affixed to single, distinct cDNA molecules. TCRdb reanalysed the 5' RACE reads using MiXCR and keeps one entry per CDR3 protein. The profile shows about 61,000 distinct CDR3 sequences, around 13% of them singletons. The length of the CDR3 is 13 residues. Germline loops: CDR1 MNHEY, CDR2 SMNVEV (reference sequence). The V gene end was trimmed by 5 bases and the J gene end by 7 bases; junction bases not matched to a gene: 7. Concerning this clonotype itself: The antigen is unknown.

Here the sequenced sample was whole blood, taken at baseline. The J gene is TRBJ1-2, the V gene TRBV27, with 7 positions matching TRBD1. The clonotype originates from an adult who was a healthcare worker with PCR-confirmed SARS-CoV-2 infection or an uninfected control (not recorded which). The donor label of this sample is uncertain. In DNA, the CDR3 is TGTGCCAGCAGTATGACAGGGTATCTTGGCTACACCTTC. Translating it yields CASSMTGYLGYTF.